The clone carrying this T cell receptor (beta chain) was detected a few times. The target antigen is unknown. These data come from a study of early T cells in non-severe SARS-CoV-2 infection. Across the whole study: Bulk RNA isolated from unsorted whole blood underwent sequencing; chains were not paired. Overall study findings and caveats: Matching against VDJdb likely underestimated virus-specific expansions, favoring anti-spike CD8.

Germline V lookup: CDR1 SQVTM, CDR2 ANQGSEA. Deletions cut 1 base from V and 8 bases from J, with 14 bases between. CDR3 size: 13 residues. Individual cDNA molecules were tagged with unique molecular identifiers, the study reported. TCRdb re-analysed the 5' RACE reads in MiXCR, keeping a single row per CDR3 protein. Of 90,000 to 120,000 distinct CDR3 sequences in the sample, roughly 10% were seen once. The V call is TRBV29-1, the J call TRBJ1-1, with D perhaps matching TRBD1 (5 bases). The sequenced sample was whole blood. The sequence derives from an adult who was a healthcare worker with PCR-confirmed SARS-CoV-2 infection or an uninfected control (not recorded which). The CDR3 DNA reads as TGCAGCGTTGAAGTAGGGGTTAAAAGGGAAGCTTTCTTT. It codes for CSVEVGVKREAFF.